One sample yielded the 3 T cell receptor beta chains listed below, sequenced in a study of Ad26.COV2.S vaccination and SARS-CoV-2 variants. Treatment given: approximately 18 received Ad26.COV2.S at low or high dose, single or two shots; about 5 received placebo; per-sample allocation not given. Day 63 after the first vaccine or placebo injection was the time point for sampling. Method: immunoSEQ multiplex PCR; TCRdb's copy keeps in-frame clones and lacks some. The sample holds more than 300,000 clones, 70% to 90% seen once. The specimen was peripheral blood, collected in a trial of Ad26.COV2.S vaccine versus placebo. These receptors originate from a person between 18 and 59 years old who received the Ad26.COV2.S COVID-19 vaccine or a placebo.

This chain uses TRBV29-1 with TRBJ1-1; 7 bases are a match to TRBD1. Germline V gene data show CDR1 as SQVTM and CDR2 as ANQGSEA. Trimming at V came to 6 bases and at J to 1 base, leaving 8 bases not matched to a gene. CDR3 length: 14 amino acids. CDR3 bases: TGCAGCGTAACCCCGGGACAGAAGAACACTGAAGCTTTCTTT. It is translated as CSVTPGQKNTEAFF.

The V call is TRBV3-1 (or the pseudogene TRBV3-2), the J call TRBJ2-2, with D unresolved. This CDR3 has 13 amino acids. Germline V gene lookup returns CDR1 LGHDT and CDR2 YNNKEL (reference sequence). V lost 5 bases and J 5 bases, leaving 9 bases between the germline ends. The CDR3 DNA reads as TGTGCCAGCAGCGCCGTGGGGACCGGGGAGCTGTTTTTT. It is translated as CASSAVGTGELFF.

The chain employs TRBV18 and TRBJ2-3; no reliable D call. CDR3 size: 14 residues. Trimming took 2 bases from V and 0 from J, leaving 6 bases between them. The germline gives CDR1 KGHSH, CDR2 LQKENI. The CDR3: CASSPGVSTDTQYF. As DNA, the CDR3 is TGTGCCAGCTCACCAGGGGTGAGCACAGATACGCAGTATTTT.